The following is a TCR beta chain sequence with its context. The target antigen is unknown. 5'RACE template switching with UMIs generated TCR beta cDNA. TCRdb reprocessed the 5' RACE reads, with one entry per CDR3 protein and no DNA. In total, the table holds about 540,000 distinct CDR3 sequences. The data belong to a study of T cells expressing NK-cell markers. Overall study context: From sorted CD3+CD56+NKG2C+, CD3+CD56+NKG2C- and CD3+CD56-NKG2C+ T cells came the TCR beta repertoires. Seven sequenced donors out of eight were HCMV-seropositive, one seronegative. Study findings and constraints: In several donors, these clonotypes also led the CD3+CD56-NKG2C+ fraction.

The CDR3 has 18 residues. CDR1 is SQVTM and CDR2 is ANQGSEA in the germline V gene. V gene TRBV29-1 combines with J gene TRBJ2-4; with no DNA, the TCRdb D assignment of TRBD2 cannot be verified. This TCR derives from a man aged 18 to 29 in good health. Sequencing used blood T cells: a sorted CD56 or NKG2C T cell subset, CD4+ or CD8+ T cells, or bulk PBMC T cells (not recorded which). The CDR3 loop reads CSVVALAGFTVSENIQYF.